The clone carrying this T cell receptor beta chain was seen a few times. Its antigen is still unknown. This sample was taken from a study of CD8 T cells in ankylosing spondylitis. Overall study results and limits: Earlier authors reported some of these motif variants in reactive arthritis synovial fluid and blood. For ankylosing spondylitis blood, a TCR beta motif of several highly homologous variants appeared characteristic. Disease-linked clones were reportedly significantly enriched in matched ankylosing spondylitis synovial fluid. The disease-linked clones had a CD8+ phenotype and low blood frequencies.

Quantitative 5'-RACE with molecular barcodes generated TCR beta libraries. MiXCR was run by TCRdb on the 5' RACE reads, yielding one entry per CDR3 protein. The sample shows a few hundred thousand distinct CDR3 sequences, 17% of them seen only once. V lost 5 bases, J lost 0 bases, and 16 bases stayed unmatched. CDR1 is KGHDR and CDR2 is SFDVKD in the germline V gene. The CDR3 is 21 residues long. Sequencing used blood, either unsorted or a sorted T cell fraction (not recorded which). The V gene is TRBV24-1, the J gene TRBJ2-2, with 11 bases fitting TRBD2. The TCR comes from a male donor with ankylosing spondylitis. CDR3 in amino acids: CATSAQDQLAGDRANTGELFF. The CDR3 nucleotides read TGTGCCACCAGTGCCCAAGATCAACTAGCGGGAGATCGGGCGAACACCGGGGAGCTGTTTTTT.